The sequence of this TCR beta chain was determined in a study of T cell repertoires in cytomegalovirus infection. Overall study context: CMV infection plus the matching HLA type was flagged by public TCR beta signatures.

The length of the CDR3 is 16 residues. V shed 6 bases, J shed 3 bases, and the junction held 8 bases outside the gene matches. TCRdb ran MiXCR on the reads and lists one entry per CDR3 protein. Among 450,000 to 600,000 distinct CDR3 sequences listed, roughly 46% were seen once. This clonotype was seen only a few times. Its antigen remains unidentified. Sequences were derived from cultured PBMCs, sampled from culture after CMV antigen stimulation. This clonotype was sampled from a human donor in good health (CMV status not recorded). Some clones in this sample may be carry-over from other donors' samples. The chain carries TRBV12-3 or TRBV12-4 and TRBJ2-7; 13 nucleotides agree with TRBD2. CDR3 sequence: CASSSGTSGTLYEQYF. The CDR3 coding sequence is TGTGCCAGCAGCAGTGGGACTAGCGGGACTCTCTACGAGCAGTACTTC.